A selection of T cell receptor beta chains follows, all from one sample in a study of T cells in Graves' hyperthyroidism and ophthalmopathy. TCRdb ran MiXCR on the multiplex PCR reads and lists one entry per CDR3 protein. Of about 420,000 distinct CDR3 sequences detected, roughly 13% appear once; the ten largest clones hold around 5.3%. The sequencing sample was made of blood. These receptors were obtained from a woman between 18 and 29 years old with Graves' hyperthyroidism. CDR3s include the opening cysteine and the closing phenylalanine or tryptophan.

v_call	j_call	cdr3_aa
TRBV19	TRBJ2-1	CASSMGHPPNEQFF
TRBV7-2	TRBJ2-7	CASSLDSFNYEQYF
TRBV29-1	TRBJ1-2	CSVPGQRLTNYGYTF
TRBV18	TRBJ2-1	CASSSNPGGDNEQFF
TRBV5-1	TRBJ2-1	CASSPIAGGPGNEQFF
TRBV6-1	TRBJ1-1	CASSLTAMNTEAFF
TRBV6-1	TRBJ1-2	CASSAQIRSLQGADWYYGYTF
TRBV7-2	TRBJ2-3	CASSSKRGQSWAADTQYF
TRBV3-1	TRBJ1-1	CASRTGTAMNTEAFF
TRBV6-1	TRBJ2-1	CASRATGGGVWGQFF
TRBV7-6	TRBJ2-1	CASSPGTSGSSYEQFF
TRBV29-1	TRBJ2-5	CSVGPGTQPTQYF
TRBV6-1	TRBJ1-1	CASSEVGPGRSEAFF
TRBV28	TRBJ1-2	CASSLSGSDYGYTF
TRBV5-5	TRBJ2-7	CASRPAAGGSFHEQYF
TRBV6-5	TRBJ2-3	CASSYLGTSGRGTDTQYF
TRBV19	TRBJ2-1	CASSIVSGSGDEQFF
TRBV2	TRBJ2-5	CASGRVAETQYF
TRBV9	TRBJ2-3	CASSEGTSGSTDTQYF
TRBV18	TRBJ2-7	CASSQNHFYEQYF
TRBV5-1	TRBJ1-1	CASSPIQGPEAFF
TRBV15	TRBJ2-1	CATSRGPGQGDEQFF
TRBV11-2	TRBJ2-3	CASTGGRETDTQYF
TRBV12-3/TRBV12-4	TRBJ1-2	CASSITGDSGYTF
TRBV9	TRBJ2-7	CASSVTSGAYEQYF